This T cell receptor (beta chain) was identified in a study of T cell changes during pregnancy in multiple sclerosis. The table came from immunoSEQ multiplex PCR; TCRdb's copy has only in-frame clones and leaves some out. The sample has about 41,000 clones; roughly 93% are singletons. This receptor was obtained from a female donor with multiple sclerosis, enrolled in a pregnancy study. The specimen comprised CD8+ T cells from peripheral blood mononuclear cells, sampled in the third trimester of pregnancy.

The CDR3 DNA is TGTGCCAGCAGCCTTCAGTCTAGCTCCGATACGCAGTATTTT. Residues: CASSLQSSSDTQYF. This sequence joins TRBV7-9 and TRBJ2-3, with a weak D call TRBD2 (5 bases). The V end lost 5 bases, the J end lost 6 bases, and 15 bases lay between the germline ends. CDR1 and CDR2 (germline): SEHNR, FQNEAQ (reference sequence). This CDR3 region has 14 residues.